These 27 T cell receptor beta chains share one sample of origin, sequenced in a study of cytomegalovirus exposure and HLA in healthy donors. 60 Vbeta and 13 Jbeta primers were used in PCR. Repertoires were generated with immunoSEQ multiplex PCR, while TCRdb's copy carries only in-frame clones and drops some. The sample yields some 200,000 clones, approximately 81% seen once. Sequenced sample: PBMCs. These receptors were collected from a woman in her 30s in good health and CMV-seronegative.

This sequence joins TRBV19 and TRBJ1-5; 7 bases line up with TRBD1. The V gene's germline CDR1 is LNHDA and CDR2 SQIVND (reference sequence). The CDR3 runs to 16 residues. V shed 5 bases and J 5 bases; nucleotides not matched to a gene: 12. CDR3 loop: CASSWRQGNGDQPQHF. The DNA of the CDR3 is TGTGCCAGTAGTTGGAGACAGGGTAACGGTGATCAGCCCCAGCATTTT.

The CDR3 DNA reads as TGTGCCAGCAGTTACTCGAGGACAGGAGGCAATCAGCCCCAGCATTTT. Its translation: CASSYSRTGGNQPQHF. V is TRBV6-5 and J is TRBJ1-5; 7 nucleotides align to TRBD1. This CDR3 comprises 16 residues. The V gene end was trimmed by 0 bases and the J gene end by 2 bases; junction bases not matched to a gene: 4. Germline V gene sequence: CDR1 MNHEY, CDR2 SVGAGI.

V is TRBV28 and J is TRBJ2-7, with 9 bases that match TRBD1. There are 17 residues in the CDR3. The trim removed 5 bases at V and 0 bases at J, leaving 11 bases unmatched. Germline V gene lookup returns CDR1 MDHEN and CDR2 SYDVKM. The CDR3 DNA reads TGTGCCAGCAGTACTCCAGCGGACAGGGGCAGCTCCTACGAGCAGTACTTC. Translating it yields CASSTPADRGSSYEQYF.

The chain is built from TRBV19 and TRBJ2-7, with TRBD2 identical over 10 bases. This CDR3 spans 15 amino acids. The V segment lost 2 bases and the J segment 6 bases; nucleotides outside the gene matches: 7. CDR1 is LNHDA, CDR2 SQIVND, per germline (reference sequence). CDR3 sequence: CASSILAGESSEQYF. Written as DNA, the CDR3 is TGTGCCAGTAGTATACTAGCGGGAGAGTCCAGCGAGCAGTACTTC.

The gene calls are TRBV5-1 and TRBJ1-1; D gene uncertain. CDR1 SGHRS and CDR2 YFSETQ come from the germline V gene. V lost 1 base and J 7 bases, leaving 11 bases between the germline ends. The CDR3 is 13 residues long. Here the CDR3 reads CASSLFPGNEAFF. Here the CDR3 DNA reads TGCGCCAGCAGCTTGTTCCCCGGTAATGAAGCTTTCTTT.

This chain connects TRBV5-5 to TRBJ2-7; a possible D gene is TRBD1 (6 bases). CDR3 length: 14 amino acids. V was pared by 5 bases and J by 1 base, with 13 bases between. Germline-derived CDR1 and CDR2 are SGHKS and YYEKEE (reference sequence). The CDR3: CASSQDSVSYEQYF. In nucleotides, the CDR3 is TGTGCCAGCAGTCAGGACAGCGTTTCCTACGAGCAGTACTTC. Full variable domain (missing parts from reference TRBV5-5 and TRBJ2-7): DAGVTQSPTHLIKTRGQQVTLRCSPISGHKSVSWYQQVLGQGPQFIFQYYEKEERGRGNFPDRFSARQFPNYSSELNVNALLLGDSALYLCASSQDSVSYEQYFGPGTRLTVT.

The genes are TRBV18 and TRBJ1-3; D is perhaps TRBD1 (6 bases). CDR3 size: 16 residues. V lost 2 bases, J lost 0 bases, and 11 bases lay in between. The V gene's germline CDR1 is KGHSH and CDR2 LQKENI. CDR3 protein: CASSPNAGDSGNTIYF. CDR3 DNA sequence: TGTGCCAGCTCACCAAATGCAGGGGACTCTGGAAACACCATATATTTT.

V gene TRBV7-8 combines with J gene TRBJ2-7, with D tentatively TRBD2 (5 bases). Germline V gene lookup returns CDR1 SGHVS and CDR2 FQNEAQ. The CDR3 runs to 15 residues. Trimming removed 5 bases from V and 3 bases from J, with 17 bases in between. The DNA of the CDR3 is TGTGCCAGCAGCCCGGGTGCGGGCAGGAGCTACGAGCAGTACTTC. Residues: CASSPGAGRSYEQYF.

This chain links TRBV6-5 with TRBJ1-3; D unresolved. V lost 6 bases to trimming and J lost 4 bases, with 13 bases between them. Germline CDR1 MNHEY, CDR2 SVGAGI. This CDR3 is 14 amino acids long. CDR3 loop: CASRKSGGGNTIYF. Written as DNA, the CDR3 is TGTGCCAGCAGAAAATCAGGAGGGGGAAACACCATATATTTT.

This chain joins TRBV2 and TRBJ2-1; TRBD2 aligns across 10 bases. V lost 11 bases, J lost 5 bases, and 27 bases stayed unmatched. CDR3 size: 20 residues. Germline CDR1 SNHLY, CDR2 FYNNEI. The CDR3 region is CADTPGGSLAGALQHNEQFF. The DNA of the CDR3 is TGTGCCGACACCCCAGGGGGCTCTCTAGCGGGAGCCCTACAGCACAATGAGCAGTTCTTC.

The chain links TRBV19 to TRBJ1-5; D perhaps matches TRBD1 (5 bases). The length of the CDR3 is 15 residues. The V end lost 5 bases, the J end lost 0 bases, and 11 bases lay between the germline ends. Germline V gives CDR1 LNHDA, CDR2 SQIVND (reference sequence). This chain's CDR3 is CASSFIRDSNQPQHF. In nucleotides, the CDR3 is TGTGCCAGTAGTTTCATCAGGGATAGCAATCAGCCCCAGCATTTT.

The chain couples TRBV19 to TRBJ1-2; possibly TRBD1 for D (5 bases). In germline, CDR1 is LNHDA, CDR2 SQIVND (reference sequence). There are 14 residues in the CDR3. The V gene lost 4 bases and the J gene lost 4 bases, with 13 bases spanning the gap. This CDR3 is CASSTAQGGYGYTF. The CDR3 bases are TGTGCCAGTAGTACTGCCCAGGGCGGCTATGGCTACACCTTC.

V is TRBV6-5 and J is TRBJ2-1; D perhaps matches TRBD2 (6 bases). This CDR3 has 13 residues. Trimming cost V 2 bases and J 7 bases, with 9 bases left between them. Per germline, CDR1 MNHEY and CDR2 SVGAGI. As DNA, the CDR3 is TGTGCCAGCAGTTACGATGGGGGGAATGAGCAGTTCTTC. Protein: CASSYDGGNEQFF.

The V gene is TRBV2, the J gene TRBJ2-3; the D gene is possibly TRBD1 (5 bases). CDR3 length equals 16 residues. The germline V gene encodes CDR1 SNHLY and CDR2 FYNNEI. V was shortened by 4 bases and J by 2 bases, with 16 bases between the two germline ends. Here the CDR3 DNA reads TGTGCCAGCAGTGCAGGGAATTTTTTAGCCACAGATACGCAGTATTTT. Amino acid sequence: CASSAGNFLATDTQYF.

The V call is TRBV6-1, the J call TRBJ1-2; D ambiguous. V lost 3 bases, J lost 6 bases, and 17 bases lay in between. Germline CDR1 reads MNHNS; CDR2 reads SASEGT. CDR3 length equals 15 residues. The CDR3 coding sequence is TGTGCCAGCAGTGACCATTGGGGAGGTCAGAATGGCTACACCTTC. This encodes CASSDHWGGQNGYTF.

This clone has more than one count but fewer than ten. V is TRBV11-1 and J is TRBJ2-2, with 9 positions matching TRBD2. CDR1 and CDR2 (germline): SGHAT, FQDESV (reference sequence). This CDR3 is 17 amino acids long. Germline trimming cut 0 bases from V and 6 bases from J; bases unmatched to any gene: 8. The CDR3 DNA is TGTGCCAGCAGCTTAGCGCTAAGCGGGAGGTCTGCCGGGGAGCTGTTTTTT. Its translation: CASSLALSGRSAGELFF.

This clone was picked up a small number of times. V usage is TRBV6-5 and J usage is TRBJ2-2, with 7 positions matching TRBD2. Germline V lookup: CDR1 MNHEY, CDR2 SVGAGI. This CDR3 is built from 14 residues. V lost 6 bases and J lost 3; bases outside the gene matches: 4. CDR3 sequence (DNA): TGTGCCAGCAGGGGGAGGGGTTACACCGGGGAGCTGTTTTTT. This codes for CASRGRGYTGELFF.

The V gene is TRBV10-3, the J gene TRBJ2-1; maybe TRBD2 (5 bases). Trimming removed 5 bases from V and 5 bases from J, with 10 bases in between. The CDR3 length is 13 residues. Germline V lookup: CDR1 ENHRY, CDR2 SYGVKD. CDR3 bases: TGTGCCATCAGTCCTAGCCAAAACAATGAGCAGTTCTTC. It specifies CAISPSQNNEQFF.

The gene calls are TRBV27 and TRBJ2-7; D not certain. The germline V gene has CDR1 MNHEY and CDR2 SMNVEV (reference sequence). The CDR3 runs to 13 residues. The ends were cut back, 3 bases at V and 0 bases at J, with 6 bases in the middle. CDR3 bases: TGTGCCAGCAGTTTGGCTGCCTCCTACGAGCAGTACTTC. Its translation is CASSLAASYEQYF.

The chain is built from TRBV6-5 and TRBJ2-2; no firm D call. The CDR3 length is 13 residues. Germline assignment: CDR1 MNHEY and CDR2 SVGAGI. V lost 6 bases, J lost 6 bases, and 11 bases lay in between. This CDR3 is CASSEMPAGELFF. In DNA, the CDR3 is TGTGCCAGCAGCGAGATGCCCGCCGGGGAGCTGTTTTTT.

V gene TRBV4-1 combines with J gene TRBJ1-5; D perhaps matches TRBD1 (6 bases). Trimming pared 0 bases from V and 6 bases from J, leaving 12 bases between. Germline V gene sequence: CDR1 MGHRA, CDR2 YSYEKL. The CDR3 extends over 15 amino acids. The chain's CDR3 is CASSQDAGESQPQHF. The CDR3 DNA follows: TGCGCCAGCAGCCAAGATGCAGGGGAGAGTCAGCCCCAGCATTTT.

V is TRBV19 and J is TRBJ2-7, with 8 positions matching TRBD2. CDR3 length: 16 residues. J gave up 1 base and V 6 bases, and 11 bases lay outside the gene matches. Germline lookup yields CDR1 LNHDA and CDR2 SQIVND (reference sequence). The CDR3 nucleotides are TGTGCCAGTAGCCCCGCCCTTGGGACTAGGTCCTACGAGCAGTACTTC. This encodes CASSPALGTRSYEQYF.

V is TRBV9 and J is TRBJ1-6; TRBD1 matches at 7 bases. Germline assignment: CDR1 SGDLS and CDR2 YYNGEE. V shed 1 base, J shed 6 bases, and the junction held 4 bases outside the gene matches. The length of the CDR3 is 15 residues. CDR3: CASSVRQGVNSPLHF. The CDR3 DNA reads TGTGCCAGCAGCGTAAGACAGGGAGTTAATTCACCCCTCCACTTT.

The rearrangement uses TRBV21-1 and TRBJ2-7; the table's D call TRBD1 went unverified against the DNA. TRBV21-1 is given as a pseudogene. The CDR3 is made up of 12 amino acids. CDR3 region: CASTFSGAEQYF. The CDR3 DNA reads as TGTGCCAGCACCTTCTCAGGCGCCGAGCAGTACTTC.

The chain has TRBV7-9 and TRBJ2-5, with D maybe TRBD1 (6 bases). The V end lost 5 bases, the J end lost 2 bases, and 15 bases lay between the germline ends. The CDR3 consists of 15 residues. Germline CDR1 SEHNR, CDR2 FQNEAQ (reference sequence). As DNA, the CDR3 is TGTGCCAGCAGCGAACACGGACAGACACAAGAGACCCAGTACTTC. As protein: CASSEHGQTQETQYF.

The V and J genes are TRBV18 and TRBJ1-3; 9 nucleotides align to TRBD1. The trim removed 8 bases at V and 2 bases at J, leaving 10 bases unmatched. CDR3 size: 16 residues. From germline, CDR1 is KGHSH and CDR2 LQKENI. CDR3 sequence: CASHDGTGFAGNTIYF. The DNA for the CDR3 is TGTGCCAGCCACGACGGGACAGGGTTCGCTGGAAACACCATATATTTT. Supplemented by reference TRBV18 and TRBJ1-3, the full variable domain reads NAGVMQNPRHLVRRRGQEARLRCSPMKGHSHVYWYRQLPEEGLKFMVYLQKENIIDESGMPKERFSAEFPKEGPSILRIQQVVRGDSAAYFCASHDGTGFAGNTIYFGEGSWLTVV.

CDR3 sequence reads: CASRLQGSGANVLTF. The CDR3 DNA reads TGTGCCAGCAGGCTACAGGGCTCAGGGGCCAACGTCCTGACTTTC. V gene TRBV6-1 combines with J gene TRBJ2-6; TRBD1 might be the D (6 bases). Germline lookup yields CDR1 MNHNS and CDR2 SASEGT. This CDR3 region has 15 residues. V was shortened by 6 bases and J by 4 bases, with 13 bases between the two germline ends.